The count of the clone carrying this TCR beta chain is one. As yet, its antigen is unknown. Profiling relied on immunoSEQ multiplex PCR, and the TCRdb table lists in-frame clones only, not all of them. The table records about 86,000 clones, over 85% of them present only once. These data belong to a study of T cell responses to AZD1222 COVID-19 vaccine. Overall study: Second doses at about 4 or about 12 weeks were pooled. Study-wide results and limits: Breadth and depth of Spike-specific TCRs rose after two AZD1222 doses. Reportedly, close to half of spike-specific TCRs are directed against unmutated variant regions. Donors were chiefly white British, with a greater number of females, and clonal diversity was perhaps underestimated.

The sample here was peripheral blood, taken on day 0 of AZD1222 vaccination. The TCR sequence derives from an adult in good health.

In DNA form, the CDR3 reads TGTGCCAGCAGCTCCCTACTTAGATCCACAGATACGCAGTATTTT. It specifies CASSSLLRSTDTQYF. The rearrangement uses TRBV11-2 and TRBJ2-3; D is ambiguous. Germline V gene lookup returns CDR1 SGHAT and CDR2 FQNNGV. Trimming removed 4 bases at V and 2 bases at J, with 13 bases between. The CDR3 totals 15 residues.